The 28 T cell receptor beta chains listed next were all sequenced from one sample in a study of cytomegalovirus exposure and HLA in healthy donors. This PCR relied on a set of 60 Vbeta primers and 13 Jbeta primers. Measured with immunoSEQ multiplex PCR; TCRdb has only the in-frame clones, and not every one. The table records 150,000 or so clones, roughly 74% of them present only once. Sequencing was carried out using PBMCs. The source of these receptors is a male donor in good health and CMV-seronegative.

V and J are TRBV5-1 and TRBJ2-5; TRBD2 might be the D (5 bases). CDR1 and CDR2 (germline): SGHRS, YFSETQ. CDR3 length: 15 amino acids. Trimming cost V 5 bases and J 2 bases, with 16 bases left between them. The CDR3 DNA reads TGCGCCAGCAGGCTGACTACCGTTGAACAAGAGACCCAGTACTTC. This sequence encodes CASRLTTVEQETQYF.

This chain joins TRBV11-2 and TRBJ1-2; 8 bases line up with TRBD1. Germline-derived CDR1 and CDR2 are SGHAT and FQNNGV. CDR3 length: 14 amino acids. With V trimmed by 0 bases and J by 5 bases, 2 bases remained unmatched. DNA of the CDR3: TGTGCCAGCAGCTTAGAGTGGACAGGGTATGGCTACACCTTC. Translation gives CASSLEWTGYGYTF.

The chain recombines TRBV2 with TRBJ2-5, with 9 bases matching TRBD2. With V trimmed by 0 bases and J by 7 bases, 12 bases remained unmatched. CDR3 length: 17 amino acids. Per germline, CDR1 SNHLY and CDR2 FYNNEI. CDR3 sequence (DNA): TGTGCCAGCAGTGAAGCGCCGGGACTAGCTACTTTTGGGACCCAGTACTTC. Its translation: CASSEAPGLATFGTQYF.

The genes are TRBV7-3 and TRBJ2-3; D perhaps matches TRBD2 (5 bases). The V and J ends lost 1 base and 5 bases respectively, with 13 bases between them. The CDR3 has 15 residues. Germline loops: CDR1 SGHTA, CDR2 FQGTGA. CDR3 sequence: CASSLIAGRGDTQYF. The DNA for the CDR3 is TGTGCCAGCAGCTTAATCGCGGGTCGGGGAGATACGCAGTATTTT.

This chain joins TRBV7-2 and TRBJ1-2; unclear D gene. V lost 1 base, J lost 5 bases, and 14 bases lay in between. CDR1 is SGHTA, CDR2 FQGNSA, per germline. This CDR3 is built from 15 residues. The CDR3: CASSLGVEPYYGYTF. The DNA for the CDR3 is TGTGCCAGCAGCTTAGGTGTAGAACCCTATTATGGCTACACCTTC. The whole variable domain, filled in from reference TRBV7-2 and TRBJ1-2, reads GAGVSQSPSNKVTEKGKDVELRCDPISGHTALYWYRQSLGQGLEFLIYFQGNSAPDKSGLPSDRFSAERTGGSVSTLTIQRTQQEDSAVYLCASSLGVEPYYGYTFGSGTRLTVV.

This clone was counted between two and nine times. The chain is built from TRBV30 and TRBJ1-4; 10 nucleotides align to TRBD1. Trimming removed 7 bases from V and 5 bases from J; junction bases left unmatched: 7. Per germline, CDR1 GTSNPN and CDR2 SVGIG (reference sequence). This CDR3 contains 14 residues. The CDR3 loop reads CALQTGGLNEKLFF. The DNA for the CDR3 is TGTGCCTTACAGACAGGGGGCCTAAATGAAAAACTGTTTTTT.

In nucleotides, the CDR3 is TGTGCCAGCAGCCCTCTTGGAGCGGGAGTCTCTGAGCAGTTCTTC. Its protein is CASSPLGAGVSEQFF. The V gene is TRBV7-2, the J gene TRBJ2-1, with 8 bases matching TRBD2. The CDR3 extends over 15 amino acids. Trimming removed 5 bases from V and 9 bases from J; junction bases left unmatched: 12. Germline V gene data show CDR1 as SGHTA and CDR2 as FQGNSA.

The table lists this clone with a count of one. This chain links TRBV30 with TRBJ1-1; the D is unclear. The CDR3 consists of 14 residues. Germline-derived CDR1 and CDR2 are GTSNPN and SVGIG (reference sequence). Trimming pared 2 bases from V and 6 bases from J, leaving 16 bases between. The DNA for the CDR3 is TGTGCCTGGAGTAGTGGGAGACTAGTCGCTGAAGCTTTCTTT. Protein: CAWSSGRLVAEAFF.

This clone was recorded many times. The V call is TRBV6-1, the J call TRBJ1-5; D call uncertain. The CDR3 is made up of 15 amino acids. V dropped 2 bases and J dropped 0 bases, with 8 bases sitting between them. Germline CDR1 is MNHNS and CDR2 is SASEGT. CDR3 in DNA: TGTGCCAGCAGTGAACCGGGGATTAGCAATCAGCCCCAGCATTTT. It specifies CASSEPGISNQPQHF.

The chain uses TRBV27 and TRBJ2-1, with D perhaps matching TRBD2 (5 bases). Trimming left V 3 bases short and J 0 bases short, with 6 bases between. Germline V gives CDR1 MNHEY, CDR2 SMNVEV (reference sequence). The CDR3 has 14 residues. CDR3: CASSLGSSYNEQFF. CDR3 nucleotide sequence: TGTGCCAGCAGTTTGGGGAGCTCCTACAATGAGCAGTTCTTC.

The CDR3 DNA sequence: TGTGCCAGCAGCGTAGATGGGACAGTAATTTACGAGCAGTACTTC. Its protein is CASSVDGTVIYEQYF. The chain carries TRBV9 and TRBJ2-7; the match to TRBD1 covers 7 bases. After removal of 0 bases from V and 4 bases from J, the junction contained 7 bases not matched to a gene. This CDR3 contains 15 residues. The germline gives CDR1 SGDLS, CDR2 YYNGEE.

The rearrangement links TRBV15 to TRBJ2-1, with 7 bases that match TRBD2. Unmatched junction bases numbered 9, after V lost 0 bases and J lost 13 bases. This CDR3 has 14 amino acids. Germline V gene lookup returns CDR1 LNHNV and CDR2 YYDKDF (reference sequence). CDR3 nucleotide sequence: TGTGCCACCAGCAGAGAAAGGGCGGGGGAGGTTCAGTTCTTC. Its protein product is CATSRERAGEVQFF.

CDR3 DNA: TGTGCCAGCAGTTCGGGAGCGGGGGGGAATGAGCAGTTCTTC. Encoded protein: CASSSGAGGNEQFF. This sequence joins TRBV28 and TRBJ2-1; 10 nucleotides agree with TRBD2. V lost 4 bases and J lost 7; bases outside the gene matches: 4. Germline CDR1 reads MDHEN; CDR2 reads SYDVKM. This CDR3 has 14 amino acids.

The V and J genes are TRBV25-1 and TRBJ1-2; TRBD1 is a possible D gene (5 bases). The V end was cut by 7 bases, the J end by 2 bases, with 20 bases between. The CDR3 totals 16 residues. Germline V lookup: CDR1 MGHDK, CDR2 SYGVNS. The CDR3 sequence: CASIKLGGAGNYGYTF. Here the CDR3 DNA reads TGTGCCAGCATCAAATTAGGAGGGGCAGGGAACTATGGCTACACCTTC.

This chain uses TRBV9 with TRBJ2-1; TRBD2 aligns across 15 bases. This CDR3 region has 15 residues. Per germline, CDR1 SGDLS and CDR2 YYNGEE. The junction had 4 bases not matched to a gene; V was cut back by 3 bases and J by 9 bases. CDR3 sequence: CASSAGLAGGLEQFF. The DNA for the CDR3 is TGTGCCAGCAGCGCCGGACTAGCGGGAGGGCTTGAGCAGTTCTTC.

The chain has TRBV28 and TRBJ1-1; TRBD1 is a possible D gene (5 bases). There are 15 residues in the CDR3. Trimming left V 2 bases short and J 1 base short, with 11 bases between. The V gene's germline CDR1 is MDHEN and CDR2 SYDVKM. The CDR3 spells CASSLLDTQNTEAFF. The CDR3 region has the DNA TGTGCCAGCAGTTTACTGGACACGCAGAACACTGAAGCTTTCTTT.

This sequence joins TRBV9 and TRBJ2-3, with 7 bases lining up with TRBD2. This CDR3 spans 17 amino acids. Germline V gene data show CDR1 as SGDLS and CDR2 as YYNGEE. V trimming: 0 bases; J trimming: 4 bases; junction bases outside the gene matches: 11. CDR3 in amino acids: CASSVDLRGGGPDTQYF. The CDR3 DNA reads TGTGCCAGCAGCGTAGATCTGCGAGGCGGGGGACCAGATACGCAGTATTTT.

This chain uses TRBV28 with TRBJ2-5; D gene unclear. The J call may be mistaken, given a closer DNA end match to TRBJ2-7. CDR3 size: 13 residues. Germline CDR1 and CDR2: MDHEN and SYDVKM. In nucleotides, the CDR3 is TGTGCCAGCAGTTTTGAGGTCTCCTACGAGCAGTACTTC. Translation: CASSFEVSYEQYF.

About this clone: Germline is not matched at one junction end, which may reflect a read error. This rearrangement joins TRBV7-7 to TRBJ1-5, with D unclear. In germline, CDR1 is SSHAT, CDR2 FNYEAQ (reference sequence). CDR3 size: 19 residues. The CDR3 here is CASSLMGREIRVSNQPQHF. CDR3 coding DNA: TGTGCTAGCAGCTTAATGGGCAGAGAAATACGTGTGAGCAATCAGCCCCAGCATTTT.

The chain combines TRBV28 with TRBJ1-6; 7 bases map to TRBD1. The germline gives CDR1 MDHEN, CDR2 SYDVKM. Losses at the gene ends were 6 bases for V and 7 bases for J; bases not matched to a gene: 6. The CDR3 is 14 residues long. The CDR3 here is CASRTGRWNSPLHF. CDR3 nucleotide sequence: TGTGCCAGCAGGACAGGGAGGTGGAATTCACCCCTCCACTTT.

The J gene is TRBJ2-1, the V gene TRBV5-3, with 9 bases fitting TRBD2. TRBV5-3 is reported as an ORF; its role is uncertain. Trimming removed 0 bases from V and 7 bases from J; junction bases left unmatched: 5. CDR3 length equals 15 residues. Here the CDR3 reads CARSLASGDYNEQFF. CDR3 DNA sequence: TGTGCCAGAAGCTTGGCTAGCGGGGATTATAATGAGCAGTTCTTC.

V and J are TRBV4-2 and TRBJ2-7; no reliable D call. The CDR3 has 13 residues. The germline V gene encodes CDR1 LGHNA and CDR2 YNFKEQ. V gave up 4 bases and J gave up 2 bases, with 9 bases separating them. CDR3 sequence: CASSPLLAYEQYF. The CDR3 DNA sequence: TGTGCCAGCAGCCCTCTACTCGCCTACGAGCAGTACTTC.

V is TRBV5-4 and J is TRBJ1-1; TRBD1 aligns across 7 bases. The CDR3 spans 16 residues. V lost 0 bases and J lost 2; bases outside the gene matches: 7. CDR1 is SGHNT, CDR2 YYREEE, per germline (reference sequence). The CDR3 DNA reads as TGTGCCAGCAGCTTGGATTTGACAGGGCGAAACACTGAAGCTTTCTTT. Its translation is CASSLDLTGRNTEAFF.

J is TRBJ2-4 and V is TRBV28; 9 bases line up with TRBD1. The CDR3 length is 15 residues. Germline CDR1 MDHEN, CDR2 SYDVKM. V lost 5 bases, J lost 6 bases, and 8 bases stayed unmatched. The CDR3 bases are TGTGCCAGCAGTCCCCGGGGACAGGGTGGAAACATTCAGTACTTC. Amino acids: CASSPRGQGGNIQYF.

This chain joins TRBV21-1 and TRBJ2-1; TRBD2, the table's D call, lacks a check against the DNA. TRBV21-1 is labeled a pseudogene. This CDR3 has 21 residues. The CDR3 loop is CASSKKRETSGRPMLLNEQFF. The CDR3 nucleotides are TGTGCCAGCAGCAAAAAACGGGAAACTAGCGGGCGTCCCATGCTACTAAATGAGCAGTTCTTC.

To note about this clone: A read error may produce the germline difference seen at one junction end. V is TRBV7-8 and J is TRBJ2-1; D perhaps matches TRBD2 (6 bases). The V gene's germline CDR1 is SGHVS and CDR2 FQNEAQ. There are 13 residues in the CDR3. CDR3 nucleotides: TGTGCCAGCAGCTTAGTACTAGCCTATGAGCAGCTCTTC. Translated: CASSLVLAYEQLF.

J is TRBJ1-5 and V is TRBV6-6; TRBD1 is a possible D gene (6 bases). Between the trimmed V and J ends, which lost 3 bases and 6 bases, there was a span of 15 bases. Germline V gives CDR1 MNHNY, CDR2 SVGAGI (reference sequence). There are 15 residues in the CDR3. DNA for the CDR3: TGTGCCAGCAGTTATTCGGACAGCGGGGGTCAGCCCCAGCATTTT. Its translation: CASSYSDSGGQPQHF.

V gene TRBV7-8 combines with J gene TRBJ2-2, with D possibly matching TRBD1 (6 bases). The length of the CDR3 is 15 residues. Germline V CDR1 and CDR2: SGHVS, FQNEAQ. Trimming took off 3 bases at V and 1 base at J, with 9 bases between the two ends. The CDR3 protein is CASSLGTRNTGELFF. CDR3 coding DNA: TGTGCCAGCAGCTTGGGGACAAGGAACACCGGGGAGCTGTTTTTT.